These T cell receptor beta chains were read from a single sample in a study of identifying expanded T cells in peripheral blood. Data came from immunoSEQ multiplex PCR; TCRdb stores just in-frame clones and leaves some out. The sample lists tens of thousands of clones, around 89% occurring once. Sample: blood. Source of these receptors: a person aged 18 to 70 in good health. Both conserved end residues are part of each CDR3. D genes are given only for firm matches. Clone size is shown for a subset of rows, as once, few, many or a class of expanded clone.

J gene | V gene | D gene | clone size | CDR3 protein | CDR3 DNA
TRBJ1-5 | TRBV7-2 | . | . | CASSLGWDQPQHF | TGTGCCAGCAGCTTAGGGTGGGATCAGCCCCAGCATTTT
TRBJ2-1 | TRBV20-1 | . | . | CSARSSNEQFF | TGCAGTGCTAGGTCGTCCAATGAGCAGTTCTTC
TRBJ1-5 | TRBV10-3 | . | . | CAITADNSNQPQHF | TGTGCCATCACCGCCGACAATAGCAATCAGCCCCAGCATTTT
TRBJ1-1 | TRBV18 | . | few | CASSPQGMDTEAFF | TGTGCCAGCTCACCACAGGGGATGGACACTGAAGCTTTCTTT
TRBJ2-2 | TRBV9 | TRBD1 | . | CASSHGQGATGELFF | TGTGCCAGCAGCCACGGACAGGGGGCAACCGGGGAGCTGTTTTTT
TRBJ2-5 | TRBV6-1 | . | . | CASSGGGGLGETQYF | TGTGCCAGCAGCGGAGGAGGGGGCCTAGGGGAGACCCAGTACTTC
TRBJ2-3 | TRBV25-1 | . | . | CASSWGGTDTQYF | TGTGCCAGCAGTTGGGGGGGCACAGATACGCAGTATTTT
TRBJ2-2 | TRBV5-6 | . | . | CASSSLSSNTGELFF | TGTGCCAGCAGCTCCCTGAGCAGTAACACCGGGGAGCTGTTTTTT
TRBJ1-1 | TRBV5-1 | TRBD1 | . | CASSASTGANTEAFF | TGCGCCAGCAGCGCGTCAACAGGGGCGAACACTGAAGCTTTCTTT
TRBJ1-3 | TRBV2 | . | . | CASSALSSGNTIYF | TGTGCCAGCAGTGCTCTGAGCTCTGGAAACACCATATATTTT
TRBJ1-1 | TRBV28 | TRBD1 | . | CASTGTGKATEAFF | TGTGCCAGCACCGGGACAGGGAAAGCCACTGAAGCTTTCTTT
TRBJ2-2 | TRBV2 | . | . | CASNNDKVAGANTGELFF | TGTGCCAGCAATAATGATAAGGTGGCGGGGGCTAACACCGGGGAGCTGTTTTTT
TRBJ1-5 | TRBV27 | . | . | CASTPLGGSNQPQHF | TGTGCCAGCACCCCGCTAGGGGGTAGCAATCAGCCCCAGCATTTT
TRBJ1-1 | TRBV7-2 | . | . | CASSFSGDTEAFF | TGTGCCAGCAGCTTTAGTGGGGACACTGAAGCTTTCTTT
TRBJ1-6 | TRBV4-2 | . | . | CASSQDPRVRFRNSPLHF | TGTGCCAGCAGCCAAGATCCGAGGGTGAGATTCAGGAATTCACCCCTCCACTTT
TRBJ1-6 | TRBV18 | . | . | CASSPAAKVSPLHF | TGTGCCAGCTCACCGGCGGCAAAGGTCTCACCCCTCCACTTT
TRBJ1-5 | TRBV6-5 | . | . | CASRKGSNQPQHF | TGTGCCAGCAGAAAAGGGAGTAATCAGCCCCAGCATTTT
TRBJ1-4 | TRBV7-6 | TRBD1 | . | CASSFGSGTVEKLFF | TGTGCCAGCAGCTTTGGGTCCGGGACAGTTGAAAAACTGTTTTTT
TRBJ1-6 | TRBV27 | TRBD1 | . | CASSLWARGQDSPLHF | TGTGCCAGCAGTTTATGGGCCAGGGGGCAAGATTCACCCCTCCACTTT
TRBJ2-3 | TRBV29-1 | TRBD2 | . | CSVVGEGDTQYF | TGCAGCGTTGTGGGGGAGGGAGATACGCAGTATTTT
TRBJ2-7 | TRBV11-2 | TRBD1 | . | CASTRQGSDYEQYF | TGTGCCAGCACCAGACAGGGGTCGGACTACGAGCAGTACTTC
TRBJ2-4 | TRBV7-2 | TRBD2 | . | CASSLPRRGGNIQYF | TGTGCCAGCAGCCTCCCCCGACGGGGGGGGAACATTCAGTACTTC
TRBJ2-5 | TRBV15 | TRBD2 | . | CATSRDSGGWETQYF | TGTGCCACCAGCAGAGATTCGGGGGGTTGGGAGACCCAGTACTTC
TRBJ2-2 | TRBV2 | TRBD1 | . | CASSVRGLDTGELFF | TGTGCCAGCAGTGTAAGGGGGCTGGACACCGGGGAGCTGTTTTTT
TRBJ2-1 | TRBV4-1 | TRBD2 | . | CASSQVLRGGDEQFF | TGCGCCAGCAGCCAAGTTTTGCGGGGGGGCGATGAGCAGTTCTTC
TRBJ2-1 | TRBV2 | . | . | CASRVDPYNEQFF | TGTGCCAGCAGAGTAGACCCCTACAATGAGCAGTTCTTC
TRBJ1-1 | TRBV13 | . | . | CASSLGLGDTEAFF | TGTGCCAGCAGCTTAGGTCTGGGGGACACTGAAGCTTTCTTT
TRBJ2-1 | TRBV6-5 | . | . | CASRLDGTSPEQFF | TGTGCCAGCAGACTGGATGGGACCTCGCCTGAGCAGTTCTTC
TRBJ1-1 | TRBV9 | . | . | CASSVNPKTGPNTEAFF | TGTGCCAGCAGCGTAAATCCGAAGACAGGCCCGAACACTGAAGCTTTCTTT
TRBJ2-3 | TRBV15 | TRBD2 | . | CATSKVAGSSSTDTQYF | TGTGCCACCAGCAAGGTAGCGGGAAGCTCTAGCACAGATACGCAGTATTTT
TRBJ2-1 | TRBV9 | . | . | CASSVGGRLGEQFF | TGTGCCAGCAGCGTAGGAGGGAGACTAGGCGAGCAGTTCTTC
TRBJ2-3 | TRBV7-3 | . | . | CASSLGRNTDTQYF | TGTGCCAGCAGCTTAGGCAGAAACACAGATACGCAGTATTTT
TRBJ1-2 | TRBV27 | . | . | CASSLYGGTNYGYTF | TGTGCCAGCAGTTTATATGGGGGGACTAACTATGGCTACACCTTC
TRBJ2-1 | TRBV19 | TRBD2 | . | CASSDTSGTGQFF | TGTGCCAGTAGCGATACTAGCGGAACTGGCCAGTTCTTC
TRBJ2-3 | TRBV6-4 | TRBD2 | once | CASSVLAGADTQYF | TGTGCCAGCAGTGTACTAGCGGGAGCAGATACGCAGTATTTT
TRBJ1-3 | TRBV7-2 | TRBD1 | . | CASSLAQGEGTIYF | TGTGCCAGCAGCTTAGCACAGGGGGAAGGCACCATATATTTT
TRBJ2-5 | TRBV4-1 | TRBD1 | . | CASSQVEGGGVKTQYF | TGCGCCAGCAGCCAAGTCGAAGGGGGCGGAGTAAAAACCCAGTACTTC
TRBJ1-5 | TRBV28 | TRBD1 | . | CASSPGGSNQPQHF | TGTGCCAGCAGTCCAGGGGGTAGCAATCAGCCCCAGCATTTT
TRBJ2-2 | TRBV11-1 | TRBD1 | . | CASSFGQGISGELFF | TGTGCCAGCAGCTTCGGACAGGGAATTTCCGGGGAGCTGTTTTTT
TRBJ2-1 | TRBV18 | . | . | CASSGRLEGGNEQFF | TGTGCCAGCTCCGGACGTTTGGAAGGGGGGAATGAGCAGTTCTTC
TRBJ2-3 | TRBV14 | TRBD2 | once | CASSHKAGAASTDTQYF | TGTGCCAGCAGCCATAAAGCGGGGGCCGCGAGCACAGATACGCAGTATTTT
TRBJ2-7 | TRBV18 | . | . | CASSPTRGEQYF | TGTGCCAGCTCACCAACGAGGGGCGAGCAGTACTTC
TRBJ1-2 | TRBV25-1 | . | once | CATKDRLEIYGYTF | TGTGCCACTAAGGACAGACTAGAGATCTATGGCTACACCTTC
TRBJ2-7 | TRBV7-2 | TRBD1 | . | CASSPLNRDRGHNYEQYF | TGTGCCAGCAGCCCGCTAAACCGGGACAGGGGACATAATTACGAGCAGTACTTC
TRBJ2-7 | TRBV6-1 | TRBD1 | . | CASDQDRFGEQYF | TGTGCCAGCGATCAGGACAGGTTCGGCGAGCAGTACTTC
TRBJ1-1 | TRBV30 | . | . | CAWTKPDILFTEAFF | TGTGCCTGGACAAAACCCGACATTCTATTCACTGAAGCTTTCTTT
TRBJ1-6 | TRBV10-2 | . | . | CASSESARTTRISPLHF | TGCGCCAGCAGTGAGTCCGCGAGGACAACAAGGATTTCACCCCTCCACTTT
TRBJ2-5 | TRBV19 | . | . | CASSIGGEQTQYF | TGTGCCAGTAGTATAGGAGGGGAACAGACCCAGTACTTC
TRBJ2-5 | TRBV5-1 | . | . | CASGAEGETQYF | TGCGCCAGCGGGGCCGAAGGGGAGACCCAGTACTTC
TRBJ2-3 | TRBV7-2 | . | . | CASSLGIAADTQYF | TGTGCCAGCAGCTTAGGGATAGCGGCAGATACGCAGTATTTT
TRBJ2-7 | TRBV27 | TRBD1 | . | CASSPTGVKAYEQYF | TGTGCCAGCAGTCCCACAGGGGTCAAAGCCTACGAGCAGTACTTC
TRBJ1-1 | TRBV6-6 | . | . | CASQAMLNTEAFF | TGTGCTAGCCAGGCCATGTTGAACACTGAAGCTTTCTTT
TRBJ2-7 | TRBV6-6 | . | . | CASSYAIRGGLDEQYF | TGTGCCAGCAGTTACGCGATAAGGGGGGGGCTGGACGAGCAGTACTTC